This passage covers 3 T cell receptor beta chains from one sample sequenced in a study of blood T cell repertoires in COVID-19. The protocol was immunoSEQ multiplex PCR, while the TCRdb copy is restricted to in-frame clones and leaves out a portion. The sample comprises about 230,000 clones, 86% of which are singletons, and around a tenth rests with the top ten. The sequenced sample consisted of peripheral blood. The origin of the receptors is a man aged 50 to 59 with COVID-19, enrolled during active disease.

CDR3 sequence reads: CASSLGLAGVGEQFF. As DNA, the CDR3 is TGTGCCAGCAGCCTTGGATTAGCGGGGGTGGGTGAGCAGTTCTTC. V usage is TRBV3-1 (or the pseudogene TRBV3-2) and J usage is TRBJ2-1; the match to TRBD2 covers 9 bases. Germline V gene sequence: CDR1 LGHDT, CDR2 YNNKEL (reference sequence). The CDR3 is made up of 15 amino acids. After removal of 4 bases from V and 9 bases from J, the junction contained 10 bases not matched to a gene.

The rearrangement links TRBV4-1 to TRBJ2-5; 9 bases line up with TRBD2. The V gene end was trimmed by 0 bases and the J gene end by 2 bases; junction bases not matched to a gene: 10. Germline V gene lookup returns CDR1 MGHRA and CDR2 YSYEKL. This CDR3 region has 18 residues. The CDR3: CASSQDRAAGGGQETQYF. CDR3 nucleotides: TGCGCCAGCAGCCAAGATCGGGCGGCGGGAGGGGGTCAAGAGACCCAGTACTTC.

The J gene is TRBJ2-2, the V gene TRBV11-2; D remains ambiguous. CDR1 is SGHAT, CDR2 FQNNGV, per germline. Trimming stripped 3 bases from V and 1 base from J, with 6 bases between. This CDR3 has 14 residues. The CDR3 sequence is CASSFGVNTGELFF. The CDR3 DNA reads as TGTGCCAGCAGCTTTGGAGTGAACACCGGGGAGCTGTTTTTT.